These T cell receptor beta chains were read from a single sample in a study of OX40 agonist ivuxolimab in advanced cancers. The method was immunoSEQ multiplex PCR; TCRdb's version includes in-frame clones alone and lacks a portion of them. The data contain approximately 86,000 clones, 80% to 95% of them singletons. The sequencing used CD4+ or CD8+ T cells sorted from blood, collected in a trial of the OX40 agonist ivuxolimab. The receptors originated from an adult with an advanced solid tumor such as melanoma, head and neck, liver or kidney cancer. Each CDR3 is given with its conserved first and last residue. The D gene is left open where the match is weak. The size of a clone is reported for some rows only, either as once, few or many, or as a class for expanded clones.

J,V,size,D,DNA,CDR3
TRBJ2-7,TRBV4-1,-,-,TGCGCCAGCAGCCAGGGACACCTTAAAGAATACGAGCAGTACTTC,CASSQGHLKEYEQYF
TRBJ1-1,TRBV5-5,-,-,TGTGCCAGCAGCTCCTACCGGGAGCCCACTGAAGCTTTCTTT,CASSSYREPTEAFF
TRBJ2-7,TRBV18,-,-,TGTGCCAGCTCACCGGGACTCCTCTCCTACGAGCAGTACTTC,CASSPGLLSYEQYF
TRBJ2-2,TRBV18,-,TRBD2,TGTGCCAGCTCACCGGGAGCGGGAGGAAAGAAGGAGCTGTTTTTT,CASSPGAGGKKELFF
TRBJ2-7,TRBV29-1,-,TRBD2,TGCAGCGTGGATCCGGGACTAGGCAACGAGCAGTACTTC,CSVDPGLGNEQYF
TRBJ2-3,TRBV5-4,-,TRBD2,TGTGCCAGCAGCTTAGCTCAGCGGGAGCAAGATACGCAGTATTTT,CASSLAQREQDTQYF
TRBJ2-1,TRBV19,-,TRBD2,TGTGCCAGTAGGGGACTAGCGGGTGCCTTAGGTGAGCAGTTCTTC,CASRGLAGALGEQFF
TRBJ2-3,TRBV19,-,-,TGTGCCAGTAGCCCGGGACCCCCCACAGATACGCAGTATTTT,CASSPGPPTDTQYF
TRBJ2-3,TRBV14,once,-,TGTGCCAGCAGCCAAGGGACAGCTCCACCTTTTTTT,CASSQGTAPPFF
TRBJ1-6,TRBV27,-,TRBD1,TGTGCCAGCAGTTTCGTGGGACAGGGGACTTCACCCCTCCACTTT,CASSFVGQGTSPLHF
TRBJ2-3,TRBV28,-,-,TGTGCCATCCGTGACTCTAGCACAGATACGCAGTATTTT,CAIRDSSTDTQYF
TRBJ1-1,TRBV2,-,-,TGTGCCAGCAGTGAAGAGGTGAACACTGAAGCTTTCTTT,CASSEEVNTEAFF
TRBJ2-2,TRBV5-1,-,TRBD2,TGCGCCAGCAGCCCGTGGACCACACTAGCGGGGCGGAACACCGGGGAGCTGTTTTTT,CASSPWTTLAGRNTGELFF
TRBJ2-2,TRBV6-1,-,-,TGTGCCAGCAGGATTAATGCGGGGGAGCTGTTTTTT,CASRINAGELFF
TRBJ2-4,TRBV2,-,-,TGTGCCAGCAGTCACGGTCTAACCAAAAACATTCAGTACTTC,CASSHGLTKNIQYF
TRBJ2-7,TRBV6-5,-,-,TGTGCCAGCAGTAGGGGCAACCACGAGCAGTACTTC,CASSRGNHEQYF
TRBJ2-7,TRBV9,-,-,TGTGCCAGCAGCGAGGGGTCGTCTCTGGGGGGCGCGGACGAGCAGTACTTC,CASSEGSSLGGADEQYF
TRBJ2-7,TRBV28,-,-,TGTGCCAGCTGGACCCCCCGAGACGAGCAGTACTTC,CASWTPRDEQYF
TRBJ1-5,TRBV19,-,TRBD1,TGTGCCAGTAGTAGGGACAGGTATCAGCCCCAGCATTTT,CASSRDRYQPQHF
TRBJ2-7,TRBV19,-,-,TGTGCCAGTAGTATTACGCAAAACTCCTACGAGCAGTACTTC,CASSITQNSYEQYF
TRBJ2-2,TRBV10-3,-,TRBD2,TGTGCCATTAGGACTAGCGGGAGGGCCGACGGCACCGGGGAGCTGTTTTTT,CAIRTSGRADGTGELFF
TRBJ2-5,TRBV30,once,-,TGTGCCTGGTCCCGGGGCCCAGAAGAGACCCAGTACTTC,CAWSRGPEETQYF
TRBJ2-1,TRBV28,-,-,TGTGCCAGCAGTTCCCATAGCGGATTCTACAATGAGCAGTTCTTC,CASSSHSGFYNEQFF
TRBJ1-2,TRBV2,few,TRBD1,TGTGCCAGCAGTGCCCTCAAACAGGGGGCAGGGGGCTACACCTTC,CASSALKQGAGGYTF
TRBJ2-5,TRBV19,-,TRBD2,TGTGCCAGTAGTATCCTAGCGGGAGTACGAGAGACCCAGTACTTC,CASSILAGVRETQYF
TRBJ1-2,TRBV7-9,-,-,TGTGCCAGCAGCGGCACTAACTATGGCTACACCTTC,CASSGTNYGYTF
TRBJ1-1,TRBV29-1,-,TRBD1,TGCAGCGTTGAAGACCGGGACAGGGCGGGTTGGACTGAAGCTTTCTTT,CSVEDRDRAGWTEAFF
TRBJ2-7,TRBV29-1,-,-,TGCAGCGTTGTCAGTAGCCTCTCCTACGAGCAGTACTTC,CSVVSSLSYEQYF
TRBJ2-1,TRBV27,-,TRBD2,TGTGCCAGCAGTTTATCGGCCCCGAGCAGCGGGAGGGTATGGAAGAGAGATGAGCAGTTCTTC,CASSLSAPSSGRVWKRDEQFF
TRBJ2-7,TRBV28,-,-,TGTGCCAGCAGTTTATACAGGGGGGGAAAATACGAGCAGTACTTC,CASSLYRGGKYEQYF
TRBJ2-7,TRBV5-4,-,-,TGTGCCAGCAGCTTGGATCCCAGCCCCTACGAGCAGTACTTC,CASSLDPSPYEQYF
TRBJ1-2,TRBV7-9,-,TRBD1,TGTGCCAGCAGCCAGGGACAGTCGGGCGGCTACACCTTC,CASSQGQSGGYTF
TRBJ1-5,TRBV19,-,-,TGTGCCAGTAGTACCCAGGGCATTGGCAATCAGCCCCAGCATTTT,CASSTQGIGNQPQHF
TRBJ1-2,TRBV20-1,-,-,TGCAGTGCTCCACCTCCCGGTGGCTACACCTTC,CSAPPPGGYTF
TRBJ1-5,TRBV2,-,-,TGTGCCAGCAGTGTGGGTCAGGGAAGCAATCAGCCCCAGCATTTT,CASSVGQGSNQPQHF
TRBJ2-3,TRBV19,-,-,TGTGCCAGTAGTATGACCGGGGGCCTGGATACGCAGTATTTT,CASSMTGGLDTQYF
TRBJ1-6,TRBV5-1,-,-,TGCGCCAGCAGCTTGGTCCCGGGGGGCGGTTCACCCCTCCACTTT,CASSLVPGGGSPLHF
TRBJ2-7,TRBV5-6,-,TRBD1,TGTGCCAGCAGCCCCGCCGACAGGGACGCCTACGAGCAGTACTTC,CASSPADRDAYEQYF
TRBJ2-1,TRBV25-1,-,-,TGTGCCAGCAGTGATTCCCTGCGGCGGGGTGAGCAGTTCTTC,CASSDSLRRGEQFF
TRBJ1-5,TRBV19,-,TRBD1,TGTGCCAGTCGGGAGACAGGGGAAGGTCAGCCCCAGCATTTT,CASRETGEGQPQHF